This T cell receptor (beta chain) was observed in a study of shared T cell receptors in the human thymus. The ends lost 7 bases at V and 11 bases at J; junction bases unmatched: 4. CDR1 and CDR2 (germline): SGHNT, YENEEA. This CDR3 contains 10 residues. TCRdb's copy holds only in-frame clones and misses some; the assay was immunoSEQ multiplex PCR. This sample has roughly 710,000 clones; around 85% occur once, and the top ten carry 0.0095% to 0.013%. The sample was also linked to a second study, of human thymus T cells. That work states: Infants served as donors; they were healthy and Finnish and were having corrective surgery for congenital heart defects. Resections from corrective heart surgery supplied the thymus tissue. Among thymic and blood repertoires, usage of V and J genes appeared biased. Related work found strong thymic repertoire overlap between unrelated individuals.

This rearrangement joins TRBV11-3 to TRBJ1-1; 7 nucleotides align to TRBD1. The TCR originated in a girl in the first two years of life with a congenital heart defect. The material sequenced was thymocytes. CDR3 amino acids: CASTDRAAFF. The CDR3 region has the DNA TGTGCCAGCACAGACAGGGCGGCTTTCTTT. Filled out from reference TRBV11-3 and TRBJ1-1, the complete variable domain reads EAGVVQSPRYKIIEKKQPVAFWCNPISGHNTLYWYLQNLGQGPELLIRYENEEAVDDSQLPKDRFSAERLKGVDSTLKIQPAELGDSAVYLCASTDRAAFFGQGTRLTVV.